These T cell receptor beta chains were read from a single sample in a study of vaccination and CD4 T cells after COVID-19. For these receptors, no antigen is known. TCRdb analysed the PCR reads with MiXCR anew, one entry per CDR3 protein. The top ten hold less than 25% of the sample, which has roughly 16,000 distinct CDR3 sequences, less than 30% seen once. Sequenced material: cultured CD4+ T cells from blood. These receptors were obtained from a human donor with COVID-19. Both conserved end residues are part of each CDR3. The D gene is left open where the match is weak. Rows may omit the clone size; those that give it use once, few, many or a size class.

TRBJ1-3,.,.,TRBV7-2,TGTGCCAGCAGTGAACTGGCCTCTGGAAACACCATATATTTT,CASSELASGNTIYF
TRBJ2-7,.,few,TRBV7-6,TGTGCCAGCAGCCGGGACAAGTACGAGCAGTACTTC,CASSRDKYEQYF
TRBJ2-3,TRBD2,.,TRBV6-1,TGTGCCAGCGGTGCACTAGCGGGGGGCCCAGATACGCAGTATTTT,CASGALAGGPDTQYF
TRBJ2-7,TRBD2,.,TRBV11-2,TGTGCCAGCAGCCCCCCCCGGGGGGTTTACGAGCAGTACTTC,CASSPPRGVYEQYF
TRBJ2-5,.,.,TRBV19,TGTGCCAGTAGTATAGCAGGCACGGAGACCCAGTACTTC,CASSIAGTETQYF
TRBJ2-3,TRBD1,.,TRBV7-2,TGTGCCAGCAGCGGGACAGGGATTGAAACAGATACGCAGTATTTT,CASSGTGIETDTQYF
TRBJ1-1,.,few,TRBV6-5,TGTGCCAGCAGTTACGGGCTCGGGGCCCCCGGGGACACTGAAGCTTTCTTT,CASSYGLGAPGDTEAFF
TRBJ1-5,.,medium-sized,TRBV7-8,TGTGCCAGCAGCTTAGTCAGCAACAGCAATCAGCCCCAGCATTTT,CASSLVSNSNQPQHF
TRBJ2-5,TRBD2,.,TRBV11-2,TGTGCCAGCAGCTTACTTCCAGCGGGGGGGGTCCAAGAGACCCAGTACTTC,CASSLLPAGGVQETQYF
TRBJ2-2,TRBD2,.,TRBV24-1,TGTGCCACCAGTGATGGACTAGCGGGGGCCCACACCGGGGAGCTGTTTTTT,CATSDGLAGAHTGELFF
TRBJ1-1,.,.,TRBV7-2,TGTGCCAGCAGCTGGAGGATTATGAACACTGAAGCTTTCTTT,CASSWRIMNTEAFF
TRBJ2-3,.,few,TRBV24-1,TGTGCCACCAGTGATCGCGGAGAGTTCCCAGATACGCAGTATTTT,CATSDRGEFPDTQYF
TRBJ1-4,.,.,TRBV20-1,TGCAGTGTGAGGGGGGCGGATGAAAAACTGTTTTTT,CSVRGADEKLFF
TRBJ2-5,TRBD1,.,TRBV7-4,TGTGCCAGCAGCGTAGCACATATCGGGGGACAGGGGCAAGAGACCCAGTACTTC,CASSVAHIGGQGQETQYF
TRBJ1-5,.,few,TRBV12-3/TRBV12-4,TGTGCCAGCAGGGGAGGAAATCAGCCCCAGCATTTT,CASRGGNQPQHF
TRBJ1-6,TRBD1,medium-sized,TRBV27,TGTGCCAGCAGTCCTTTGCCGACAGGGAAGGATTCACCCCTCCACTTT,CASSPLPTGKDSPLHF
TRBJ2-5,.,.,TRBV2,TGTGCCAGCAAGTGGACAAACGGGGAAGAGACCCAGTACTTC,CASKWTNGEETQYF
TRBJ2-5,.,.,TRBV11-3,TGTGCCAGCAGCTTAGGAGAGGTCAGGGTAGAGACCCAGTACTTC,CASSLGEVRVETQYF
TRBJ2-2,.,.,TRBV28,TGTGCCAGCAGGGTAGGTGCGGACATCGGGGAGCTGTTTTTT,CASRVGADIGELFF
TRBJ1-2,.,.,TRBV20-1,TGCAGTGCTACGGGGGCCGGTGGCTACACCTTC,CSATGAGGYTF
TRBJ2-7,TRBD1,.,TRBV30,TGTGCCTGGAGCCCGGACAGGGGATACGAGCAGTACTTC,CAWSPDRGYEQYF
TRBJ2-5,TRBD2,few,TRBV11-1,TGTGCCAGCCGAAGCGGGGCTAGCGGATATAAGCTACAAGAGACCCAGTACTTC,CASRSGASGYKLQETQYF
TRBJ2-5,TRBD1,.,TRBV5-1,TGCGCCAGCAGCTTGGACGGGACAGAGGAAGAGACCCAGTACTTC,CASSLDGTEEETQYF
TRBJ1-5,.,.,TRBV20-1,TGCAGTGCTGGTCCCCCGGGCCATAGCAATCAGCCCCAGCATTTT,CSAGPPGHSNQPQHF
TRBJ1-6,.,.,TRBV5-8,TGTGCCAGCAGCTTAGGACAGACGAATTCACCCCTCCACTTT,CASSLGQTNSPLHF
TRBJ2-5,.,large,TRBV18,TGTGCCAGCTCATCGACAAGTCAGTACCAAGAGACCCAGTACTTC,CASSSTSQYQETQYF
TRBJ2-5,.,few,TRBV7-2,TGTGCCAGCAGCCGGGTAACGGAGGGTGAAGAGACCCAGTACTTC,CASSRVTEGEETQYF
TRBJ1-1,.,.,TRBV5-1,TGCGCCAGCAGTTTCGGACGAGGAGACACTGAAGCTTTCTTT,CASSFGRGDTEAFF
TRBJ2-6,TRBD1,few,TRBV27,TGTGCCAGCAGACAGGGGGTGAGGTCTGGGGCCAACGTCCTGACTTTC,CASRQGVRSGANVLTF
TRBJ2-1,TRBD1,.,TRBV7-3,TGTGCCAGCAGCTTAATATCCCCGGGACAGGGGACAGGTGAGCAGTTCTTC,CASSLISPGQGTGEQFF
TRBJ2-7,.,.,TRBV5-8,TGTGCCAGCAGCCCCTATCGGGAGCAGTACTTC,CASSPYREQYF
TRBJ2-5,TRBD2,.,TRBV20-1,TGCAGTGCCAGGACTAGCGGCCAAGAGACCCAGTACTTC,CSARTSGQETQYF
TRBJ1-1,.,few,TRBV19,TGTGCCAGTAGTCTACAGGGTGACACTGAAGCTTTCTTT,CASSLQGDTEAFF
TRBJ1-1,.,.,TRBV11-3,TGTGCCAGCAGCTCCCGGGGGCGGTTGAACACTGAAGCTTTCTTT,CASSSRGRLNTEAFF
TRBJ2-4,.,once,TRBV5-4,TGTGCCAGCAGCTTGGGGGGGCGGGACAATAACATTCAGTACTTC,CASSLGGRDNNIQYF
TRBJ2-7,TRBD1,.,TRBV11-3,TGTGCCAGCAGCCCCCACGTGGGGACAGGTCACGAGCAGTACTTC,CASSPHVGTGHEQYF
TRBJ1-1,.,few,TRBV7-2,TGTGCCAGCAAGAGACAGCCCGGGTACACTGAAGCTTTCTTT,CASKRQPGYTEAFF
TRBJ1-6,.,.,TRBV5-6,TGTGCCAGCAGCTTGGCCGGGTGGGGTAATTCACCCCTCCACTTT,CASSLAGWGNSPLHF
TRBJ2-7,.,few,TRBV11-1,TGTGCCAGCAGCTTAGGGGAGTTCTCCGAGCAGTACTTC,CASSLGEFSEQYF
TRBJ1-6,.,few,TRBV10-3,TGTGCCAGCCGGGACATCAGTTCACCCCTCCACTTT,CASRDISSPLHF
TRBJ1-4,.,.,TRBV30,TGTGCCTGGAGTGCACTGGGAGCAGAAATTGCAACTAATGAAAAACTGTTTTTT,CAWSALGAEIATNEKLFF
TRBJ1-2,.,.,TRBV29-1,TGCAGCGTTGAGTACAGTAACTATGGCTACACCTTC,CSVEYSNYGYTF
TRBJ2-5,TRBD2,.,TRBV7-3,TGTGCCAGCAGCTTGACGGGGGGGGGAGAGACCCAGTACTTC,CASSLTGGGETQYF
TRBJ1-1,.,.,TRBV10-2,TGCGCCAGCAGTGAGGGGGGCGTCGCTTTCTTT,CASSEGGVAFF
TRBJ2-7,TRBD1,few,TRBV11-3,TGTGCCAGCAGCCTCCCCGGGACAGGCTCCTACGAGCAGTACTTC,CASSLPGTGSYEQYF
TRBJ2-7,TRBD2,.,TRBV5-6,TGTGCCAGCAGCTTTCCGGGACTAGCCTACGAGCAGTACTTC,CASSFPGLAYEQYF
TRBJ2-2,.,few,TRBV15,TGTGCCACCAGCAGGTCGGACAAGTTGAACACCGGGGAGCTGTTTTTT,CATSRSDKLNTGELFF
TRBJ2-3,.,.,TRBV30,TGTGCCTGGAGTTATGGCGGAACAGATACGCAGTATTTT,CAWSYGGTDTQYF